This is a list of T cell receptor beta chains from one sample in a study of cytomegalovirus exposure and HLA in healthy donors. The repertoire was sequenced with immunoSEQ multiplex PCR; TCRdb's copy has only in-frame clones and lacks some. Found here are about 110,000 clones, 82% of them singletons; the top ten hold 2.5%. Material: PBMCs. These receptors all stem from a woman younger than 35 in good health and CMV-seronegative. CDR3s include the opening cysteine and the closing phenylalanine or tryptophan. The order of the fields is D gene, J gene, clone size, V gene, CDR3 DNA, CDR3 protein. D genes are given only for firm matches. The size field is filled for only some rows; it gives once, few, many or a size class.

>.|TRBJ2-1|.|TRBV27
TGTGCCAGCAGTTTATTGGGCCACAGCTCCTACAATGAGCAGTTCTTC
CASSLLGHSSYNEQFF
>.|TRBJ1-1|.|TRBV5-3
TGTGCCAGAAGCTCGGGGGGCCAACTGAACACTGAAGCTTTCTTT
CARSSGGQLNTEAFF
>.|TRBJ2-3|once|TRBV5-1
TGCGCCAGCAGCTCCGGACCGGGGGATACGCAGTATTTT
CASSSGPGDTQYF
>.|TRBJ1-4|few|TRBV11-2
TGTGCCAGCAGCCCCCGACAGGCTCAGGAAAAACTGTTTTTT
CASSPRQAQEKLFF
>.|TRBJ2-5|.|TRBV28
TGTGCCAGCAATCAAGACTTAAAGTCGTACCAAGAGACCCAGTACTTC
CASNQDLKSYQETQYF
>.|TRBJ1-1|.|TRBV21-1
TGTGCCAGCACTCCGGGGTCGAACACTGAAGCTTTCTTT
CASTPGSNTEAFF
>.|TRBJ1-3|.|TRBV18
TGTGCCAGCTCACCAAGCGGAATTAGGAACACCATATATTTT
CASSPSGIRNTIYF
>.|TRBJ1-2|.|TRBV7-2
TGTGCCAGCAGCGCCCAGGGTAACTATGGCTACACCTTC
CASSAQGNYGYTF
>.|TRBJ1-2|.|TRBV27
TGTGCCAGCAGCGCACGGGGAGGGGGTAACTATGGCTACACCTTC
CASSARGGGNYGYTF
>.|TRBJ2-5|.|TRBV28
TGTGCCAGCAGTGTAATACTCCAAGAGACCCAGTACTTC
CASSVILQETQYF
>TRBD1|TRBJ2-1|.|TRBV6-1
TGTGCCAGCAGTGGGGACAGGGGAAATGAGCAGTTCTTC
CASSGDRGNEQFF
>TRBD2|TRBJ2-7|.|TRBV7-2
TGTGCCAGCAGCTTACCCCCGGGGGGCGAGCAGTACTTC
CASSLPPGGEQYF
>.|TRBJ1-3|.|TRBV19
TGTGCCAGTAGTATAGAGGACAAAACTGGAAACACCATATATTTT
CASSIEDKTGNTIYF
>TRBD1|TRBJ2-7|.|TRBV7-2
TGTGCCAGCAGCTTCACCGGGACAGGGACCTCCTACGAGCAGTACTTC
CASSFTGTGTSYEQYF
>TRBD2|TRBJ2-1|.|TRBV7-9
TGTGCCAGCAGCACGACCGGACTAGCGGGGGGCCTAAATGAGCAGTTCTTC
CASSTTGLAGGLNEQFF
>.|TRBJ1-1|.|TRBV2
TGTGCCAGCAGTGGGACAGCAAACACTGAAGCTTTCTTT
CASSGTANTEAFF
>TRBD1|TRBJ1-3|.|TRBV28
TGTGCCAGCAGCCAATACGACAGGGGTGCTGGAAACACCATATATTTT
CASSQYDRGAGNTIYF
>.|TRBJ1-3|.|TRBV2
TGTGCCAGCAGACGACAGTCGTCTGGTGGAAACACCATATATTTT
CASRRQSSGGNTIYF
>.|TRBJ2-3|.|TRBV7-6
TGTGCCAGCAGCTTAGCGGGCTTGGGCGCAGATACGCAGTATTTT
CASSLAGLGADTQYF
>.|TRBJ2-2|.|TRBV19
TGTGCCAGTAGAGGGAGCGAGGGTCGGACCGGGGAGCTGTTTTTT
CASRGSEGRTGELFF
>.|TRBJ1-1|.|TRBV5-6
TGTGCCAGCAGCTTGCCGGACCGGGCGGGGGAAGCTTTCTTT
CASSLPDRAGEAFF
>.|TRBJ1-2|once|TRBV4-3
TGCGCCAGCAGCCGAGAAGACAGGACCACCTATGGCTACACCTTC
CASSREDRTTYGYTF
>TRBD1|TRBJ1-5|.|TRBV29-1
TGCAGCGCCTGGGACAGGGGTAGCAATCAGCCCCAGCATTTT
CSAWDRGSNQPQHF
>TRBD2|TRBJ2-5|.|TRBV19
TGTGCCAGTAGTAGCGGGGGAGGCTTGGCCCAGTACTTC
CASSSGGGLAQYF
>.|TRBJ2-6|few|TRBV6-4
TGTGCCAGCAGTGACCCGCAGAACAGGGCTGGGGCCAACGTCCTGACTTTC
CASSDPQNRAGANVLTF
>.|TRBJ1-5|few|TRBV10-3
TGTGCCATCAGTGAGTATTGGGAGAATAGCAATCAGCCCCAGCATTTT
CAISEYWENSNQPQHF
>.|TRBJ1-5|once|TRBV7-8
TGTGCCAGCAGCTTATTGCAGAGGAATCAGCCCCAGCATTTT
CASSLLQRNQPQHF
>TRBD1|TRBJ1-2|.|TRBV10-3
TGTGCCATCAGTGCGGGACAGGGCCTCCTCTATGGCTACACCTTC
CAISAGQGLLYGYTF
>.|TRBJ2-3|.|TRBV5-1
TGCGCCAGCAGCTCCCCAGGACAATGGTCGCAGTATTTT
CASSSPGQWSQYF
>.|TRBJ2-4|.|TRBV25-1
TGTGCCAGCAGTGACCGTCAGTCCAAAAACATTCAGTACTTC
CASSDRQSKNIQYF
>TRBD1|TRBJ1-2|.|TRBV27
TGTGCCAGCAGTTTACGGGACAGGGTCCCTGGCTACACCTTC
CASSLRDRVPGYTF
>.|TRBJ1-1|.|TRBV7-9
TGTGCCAGCAGCTCCCCCGGGGGGATTAATCGTGAAGCTTTCTTT
CASSSPGGINREAFF
>TRBD2|TRBJ2-3|.|TRBV9
TGTGCCAGCAGCGTAGCGTCGGGACTAGCGCCACGCGGTCCCACAGCTACGCAGTATTTT
CASSVASGLAPRGPTATQYF
>TRBD1|TRBJ2-3|once|TRBV11-2
TGTGCCAGCAGCGTCTCGACAGGGCTTCGTACCACAGATACGCAGTATTTT
CASSVSTGLRTTDTQYF
>TRBD2|TRBJ2-5|.|TRBV28
TGTGCCAGCACTAGCGGGAGAGAGACCCAGTACTTC
CASTSGRETQYF
>TRBD2|TRBJ2-1|.|TRBV6-6
TGTGCCAGCAGATCCGGGACTAGCGGAGACAATGAGCAGTTCTTC
CASRSGTSGDNEQFF
>.|TRBJ1-2|.|TRBV14
TGTGCCAGCAGCGCGCCGACAGATGGCTACACCTTC
CASSAPTDGYTF
>.|TRBJ2-3|.|TRBV12-5
TGTGCTAGTGGCCCCATTGATACGCAGTATTTT
CASGPIDTQYF
>.|TRBJ1-5|.|TRBV7-2
TGTGCCAGCAGCTTAAACAGAAGATCTCAGCCCCAGCATTTT
CASSLNRRSQPQHF
>TRBD1|TRBJ2-2|.|TRBV28
TGTGCCAGCAGTGTGACCCCAGGGGGATTCACCGGGGAGCTGTTTTTT
CASSVTPGGFTGELFF
>.|TRBJ2-5|.|TRBV7-6
TGTGCCAGCAAGATCGGGGAGACCCAGTACTTC
CASKIGETQYF
>.|TRBJ2-7|.|TRBV9
TGTGCCAGCAGCGTAGGTCCAGGGGACGAGCAGTACTTC
CASSVGPGDEQYF